This T cell receptor (beta chain) was obtained from a study of OX40 agonist ivuxolimab in advanced cancers. Study summary: It was ivuxolimab, an agonistic anti-OX40 (CD134) antibody, that patients were treated with. Two patients with cutaneous melanoma and one with hepatocellular carcinoma, three in total, showed partial responses.

Remarks on this clone: What it binds is unknown.

Repertoires were generated with immunoSEQ multiplex PCR, while TCRdb's copy carries only in-frame clones and drops some. The sample lists approximately 63,000 clones; 60% to 85% were seen once. Study-level results: Specificity for antigen went undetermined in the expanded peripheral T cells. More expanded clones were found, on average, in CD8+ than in CD4+ T cells.

Germline assignment: CDR1 SGDLS and CDR2 YYNGEE. Trimming took 4 bases from V and 0 from J, leaving 11 bases between them. This CDR3 is 15 amino acids long. This TCR was recovered from an adult with an advanced solid tumor such as melanoma, head and neck, liver or kidney cancer. The chain joins TRBV9 to TRBJ2-1, with TRBD2 as a possible D gene (6 bases). This specimen consisted of CD4+ or CD8+ T cells sorted from blood, obtained in a trial of the OX40 agonist ivuxolimab. In DNA form, the CDR3 reads TGTGCCAGCAGCCTTAGCGGAAACTCCTACAATGAGCAGTTCTTC. Protein sequence: CASSLSGNSYNEQFF.